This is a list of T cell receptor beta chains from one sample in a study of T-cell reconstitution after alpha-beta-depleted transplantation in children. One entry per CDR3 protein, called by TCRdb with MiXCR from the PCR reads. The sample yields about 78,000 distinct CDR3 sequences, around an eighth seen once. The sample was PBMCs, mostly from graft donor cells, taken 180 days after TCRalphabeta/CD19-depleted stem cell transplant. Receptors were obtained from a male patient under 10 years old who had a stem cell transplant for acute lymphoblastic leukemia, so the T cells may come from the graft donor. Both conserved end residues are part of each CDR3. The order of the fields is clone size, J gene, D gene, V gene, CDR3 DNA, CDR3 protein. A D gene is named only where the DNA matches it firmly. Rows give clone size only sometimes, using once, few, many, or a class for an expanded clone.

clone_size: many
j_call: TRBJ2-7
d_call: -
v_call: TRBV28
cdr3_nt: TGTGCCAGCAGTCTGCCGGGGGCAAGCTCCTACGAGCAGTACTTC
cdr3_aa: CASSLPGASSYEQYF

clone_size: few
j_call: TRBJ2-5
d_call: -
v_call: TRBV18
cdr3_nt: TGTGCCAGCTCACCACCGGGGTTAAGAGAGACCCAGTACTTC
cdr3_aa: CASSPPGLRETQYF

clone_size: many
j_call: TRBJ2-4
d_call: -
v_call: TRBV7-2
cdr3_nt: TGTGCCAGCAGCTTAGAAGGAGCCAAAAACATTCAGTACTTC
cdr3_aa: CASSLEGAKNIQYF

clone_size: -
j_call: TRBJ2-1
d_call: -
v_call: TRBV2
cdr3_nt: TGTGCCAGCAGTCTTCTACCGGGATGGTACAATGAGCAGTTCTTC
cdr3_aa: CASSLLPGWYNEQFF

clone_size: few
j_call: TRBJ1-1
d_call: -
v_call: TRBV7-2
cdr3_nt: TGTGCCAGCAGCTTGTACGGGCACACTGAAGCTTTCTTT
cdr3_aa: CASSLYGHTEAFF

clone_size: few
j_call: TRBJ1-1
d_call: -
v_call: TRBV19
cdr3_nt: TGTGCCAGTAGTACTCAACAGGGCCCTGAAGCTTTCTTT
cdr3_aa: CASSTQQGPEAFF

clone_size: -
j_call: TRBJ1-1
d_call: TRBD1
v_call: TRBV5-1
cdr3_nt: TGCGCCAGCAGCCTCCGGGACAGGGGTATTTTGAACACTGAAGCTTTCTTT
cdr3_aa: CASSLRDRGILNTEAFF

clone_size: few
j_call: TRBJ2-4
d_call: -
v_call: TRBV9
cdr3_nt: TGTGCCAGCAGACCCAGGCTAGCCAAAAACATTCAGTACTTC
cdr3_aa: CASRPRLAKNIQYF

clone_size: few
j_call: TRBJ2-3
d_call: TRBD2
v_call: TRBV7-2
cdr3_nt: TGTGCCAGCAGCTCAAGCGGGAGTGGAGGAGATACGCAGTATTTT
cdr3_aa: CASSSSGSGGDTQYF

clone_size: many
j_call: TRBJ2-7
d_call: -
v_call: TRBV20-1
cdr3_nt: TGCAGTGCTACTCCTAGCTCCTACGAGCAGTACTTC
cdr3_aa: CSATPSSYEQYF

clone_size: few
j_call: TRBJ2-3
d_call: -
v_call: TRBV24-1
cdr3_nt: TGTGCCACCAGTGATTACTCGCGTACAGATACGCAGTATTTT
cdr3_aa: CATSDYSRTDTQYF

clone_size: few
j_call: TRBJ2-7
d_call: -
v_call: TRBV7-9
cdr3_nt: TGTGCCAGCAGCTTCGAGTCCTACGAGCAGTACTTC
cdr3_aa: CASSFESYEQYF

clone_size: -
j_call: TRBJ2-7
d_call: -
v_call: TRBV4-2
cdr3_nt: TGTGCCAGCAGCCAAGATCCCTTCCAGGGTTTCTCCTACGAGCAGTACTTC
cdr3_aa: CASSQDPFQGFSYEQYF

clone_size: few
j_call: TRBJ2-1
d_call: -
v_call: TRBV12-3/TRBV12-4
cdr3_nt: TGTGCCAGCACCCGGGACTTTTTCTACAATGAGCAGTTCTTC
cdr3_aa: CASTRDFFYNEQFF

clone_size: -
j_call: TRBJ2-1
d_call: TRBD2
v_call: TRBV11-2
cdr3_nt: TGTGCCAGCAGCTTATACCGGGAGGGCTCCTACAATGAGCAGTTCTTC
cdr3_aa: CASSLYREGSYNEQFF

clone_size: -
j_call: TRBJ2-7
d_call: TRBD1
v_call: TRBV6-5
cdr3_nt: TGTGCCAGCAGTTACACAGGGGAAGTTTTATACGAGCAGTACTTC
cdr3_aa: CASSYTGEVLYEQYF

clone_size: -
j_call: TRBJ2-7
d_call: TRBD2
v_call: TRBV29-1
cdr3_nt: TGCAGCGTCCAGGGGGGACTAGCGGGAACCGTCCTCTACGAGCAGTACTTC
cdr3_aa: CSVQGGLAGTVLYEQYF

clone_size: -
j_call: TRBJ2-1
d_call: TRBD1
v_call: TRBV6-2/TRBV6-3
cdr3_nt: TGTGCCAGCAGGGACAGGGACTACAATGAGCAGTTCTTC
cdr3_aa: CASRDRDYNEQFF

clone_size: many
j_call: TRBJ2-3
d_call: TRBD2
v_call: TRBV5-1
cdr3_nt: TGCGCCAGCAGCTTGGCGGCCGCCGGGACTAACACAGATACGCAGTATTTT
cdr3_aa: CASSLAAAGTNTDTQYF

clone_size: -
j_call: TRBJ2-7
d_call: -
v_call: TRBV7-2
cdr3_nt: TGTGCCAGCAGCGCCTACCTACTGGTCTACGAGCAGTACTTC
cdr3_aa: CASSAYLLVYEQYF

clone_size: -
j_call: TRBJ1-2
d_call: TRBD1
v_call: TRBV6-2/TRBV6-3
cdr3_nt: TGTGCCAGCAGATGGGACAGCTACATCTATGGCTACACCTTC
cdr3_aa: CASRWDSYIYGYTF

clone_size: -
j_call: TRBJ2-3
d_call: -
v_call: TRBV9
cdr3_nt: TGTGCCAGCAGCGCCCCGGAGAGGGCGCAGTATTTT
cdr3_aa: CASSAPERAQYF

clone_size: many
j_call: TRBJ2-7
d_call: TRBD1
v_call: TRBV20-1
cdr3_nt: TGCAGTGCTAGCCGGGACAGCCCCTACGAGCAGTACTTC
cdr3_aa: CSASRDSPYEQYF

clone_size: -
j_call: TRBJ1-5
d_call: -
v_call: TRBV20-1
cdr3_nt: TGCAGTGAGAAGGAGAGTTATAGCAATCAGCCCCAGCATTTT
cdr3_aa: CSEKESYSNQPQHF

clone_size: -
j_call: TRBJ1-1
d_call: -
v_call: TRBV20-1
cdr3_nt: TGCAGTGGGACTCCTAAAGGAAATGAAGCTTTCTTT
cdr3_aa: CSGTPKGNEAFF